This T cell receptor (beta chain) appears in the sequencing data of a study of T-cell memory formation after mild COVID-19. About the study: TCR clusters were mostly donor specific.

TCR alpha and TCR beta cDNA libraries with sample barcodes and UMIs came from 5'RACE using constant-segment primers. MiXCR was run by TCRdb on the 5' RACE reads, yielding one entry per CDR3 protein. This table has approximately 190,000 distinct CDR3 sequences, 15% to 20% appearing once. The germline V gene encodes CDR1 SGHTA and CDR2 FQGTGA. The CDR3 sequence is 19 residues long. J was trimmed by 2 bases and V by 3 bases; bases with no gene match: 11. The study, taken as a whole, reports: CD8+ contracting clones occupied EMRA, while CD4+ ones occupied mainly CM and EM.

This clonotype appeared a few times. Its antigen is unknown. The chain links TRBV7-3 to TRBJ2-3; TRBD2 matches 13 bases. The TCR sequence derives from an adult woman who had mild COVID-19 (a few samples of this study predate the infection). Cell type and time point are not known. Sequencing was carried out using PBMCs or a T cell subset sorted from them (not recorded which). The CDR3 DNA is TGTGCCAGCAGCTTGGGACTAGCGGGACCCGAACGACACACAGATACGCAGTATTTT. Its translation: CASSLGLAGPERHTDTQYF.